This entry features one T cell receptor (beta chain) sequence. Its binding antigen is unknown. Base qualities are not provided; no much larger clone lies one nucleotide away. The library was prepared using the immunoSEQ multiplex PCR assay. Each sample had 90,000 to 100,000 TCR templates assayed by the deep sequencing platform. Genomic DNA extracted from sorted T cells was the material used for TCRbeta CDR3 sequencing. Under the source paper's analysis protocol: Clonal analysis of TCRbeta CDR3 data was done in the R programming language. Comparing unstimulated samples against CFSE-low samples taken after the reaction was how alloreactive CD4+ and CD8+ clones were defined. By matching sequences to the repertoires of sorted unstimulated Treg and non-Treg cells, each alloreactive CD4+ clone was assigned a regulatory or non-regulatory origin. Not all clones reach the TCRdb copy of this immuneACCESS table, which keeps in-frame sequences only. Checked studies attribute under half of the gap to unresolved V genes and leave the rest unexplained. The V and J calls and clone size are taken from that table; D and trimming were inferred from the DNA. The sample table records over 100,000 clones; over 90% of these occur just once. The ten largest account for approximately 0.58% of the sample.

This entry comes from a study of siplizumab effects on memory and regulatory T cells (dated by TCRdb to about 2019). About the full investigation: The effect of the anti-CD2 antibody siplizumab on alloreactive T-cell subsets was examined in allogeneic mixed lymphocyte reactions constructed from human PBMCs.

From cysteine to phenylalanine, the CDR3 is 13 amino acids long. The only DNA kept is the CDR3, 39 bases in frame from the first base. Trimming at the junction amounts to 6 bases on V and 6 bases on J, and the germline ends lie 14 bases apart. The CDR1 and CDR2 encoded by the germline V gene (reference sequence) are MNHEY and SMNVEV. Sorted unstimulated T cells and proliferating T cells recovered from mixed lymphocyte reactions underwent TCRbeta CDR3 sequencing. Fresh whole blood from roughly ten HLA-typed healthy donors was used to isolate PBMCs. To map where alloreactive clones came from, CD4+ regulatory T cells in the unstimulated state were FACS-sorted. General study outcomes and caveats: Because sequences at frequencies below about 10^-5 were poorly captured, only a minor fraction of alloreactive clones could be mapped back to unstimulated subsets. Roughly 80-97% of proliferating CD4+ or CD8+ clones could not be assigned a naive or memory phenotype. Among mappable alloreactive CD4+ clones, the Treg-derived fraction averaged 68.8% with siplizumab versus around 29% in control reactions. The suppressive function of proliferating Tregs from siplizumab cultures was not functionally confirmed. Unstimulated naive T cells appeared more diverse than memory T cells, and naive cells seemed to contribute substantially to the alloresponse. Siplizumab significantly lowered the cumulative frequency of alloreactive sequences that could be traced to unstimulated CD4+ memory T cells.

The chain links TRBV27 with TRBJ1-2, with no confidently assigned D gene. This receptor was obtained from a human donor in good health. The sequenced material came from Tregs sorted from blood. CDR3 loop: CASRTGVSHGYTF. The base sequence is TGTGCCAGCAGGACCGGGGTCTCGCATGGCTACACCTTC.